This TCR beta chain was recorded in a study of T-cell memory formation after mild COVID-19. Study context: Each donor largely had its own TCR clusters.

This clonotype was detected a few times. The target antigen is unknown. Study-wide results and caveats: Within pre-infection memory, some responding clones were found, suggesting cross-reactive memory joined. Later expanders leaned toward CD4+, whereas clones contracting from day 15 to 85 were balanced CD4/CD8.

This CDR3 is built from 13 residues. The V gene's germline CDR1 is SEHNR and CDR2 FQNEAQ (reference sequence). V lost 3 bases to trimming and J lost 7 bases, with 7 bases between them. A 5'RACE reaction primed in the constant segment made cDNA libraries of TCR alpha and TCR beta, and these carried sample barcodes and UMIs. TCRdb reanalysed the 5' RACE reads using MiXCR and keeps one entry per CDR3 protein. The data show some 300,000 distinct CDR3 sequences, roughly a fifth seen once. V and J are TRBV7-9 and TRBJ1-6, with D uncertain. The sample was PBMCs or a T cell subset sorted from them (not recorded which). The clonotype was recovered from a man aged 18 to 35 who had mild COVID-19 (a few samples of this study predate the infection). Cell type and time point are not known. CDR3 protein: CASSLLSNSPLHF. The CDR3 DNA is TGTGCCAGCAGCTTGCTCTCCAATTCACCCCTCCACTTT.